This T cell receptor (beta chain) is from a study of cytomegalovirus exposure and HLA in healthy donors. Study context: The study's early data release held roughly 91 million unique TCRs from HLA-typed donors. Overall study findings and caveats: Data from an earlier analysis indicated that most TCR beta V segments were productive either about 87% or about 30% of the time. It was assumed in the presence/absence analyses that sequencing depth was roughly uniform across donors.

The PCR had 60 Vbeta and 13 Jbeta primers. Original analysis: A later analysis tallied approximately 87 million unique TCR beta chains, about 9.9 million of them shared. Produced via immunoSEQ multiplex PCR; TCRdb's table is partial and in-frame only. That table supplies the V and J calls and clone size; D and trimming were determined from the DNA. This repertoire includes approximately 110,000 clones. A note on this clone: The antigen is not known.

After removal of 2 bases from V and 2 bases from J, the junction contained 9 bases not matched to a gene. The CDR3 is 17 amino acids. Germline assignment: CDR1 GTSNPN and CDR2 SVGIG (reference sequence). The chain employs TRBV30 and TRBJ2-7; TRBD2 aligns across 13 bases. This clonotype was obtained from a man in his thirties or forties in good health and CMV-seronegative. Material: PBMCs. The CDR3 DNA sequence: TGTGCCTGGAGTAGACTAGCGGGAGGCCTTTTTACCTACGAGCAGTACTTC. Its protein is CAWSRLAGGLFTYEQYF.